This T cell receptor beta chain was recorded in a study of response to subunit inactivated influenza vaccine (dated by TCRdb to 2017 to 2018). With regard to the full study: Deep quantitative T cell receptor repertoire profiling was used in the study to track responses to a trivalent subunit inactivated influenza vaccine.

Receptor libraries were prepared by RT-PCR. Instrument on record: Illumina HiSeq 2500. The public reads were reprocessed in TCRdb via fastp at Q25 and MiXCR, keeping in-frame beta chains. Every CDR3 protein is listed once, alongside the most common genes and DNA of its rows. The sample table records approximately 300,000 distinct CDR3 sequences; approximately 20% of these occur just once. The ten largest clones represent 10% of the sample. This clonotype has only a few counts. Its target antigen remains unknown. No base qualities exist here, and no much larger clone lies one base off it. Trimming accounts for 6 bases at V and 10 bases at J, while the number of junction bases matched to no gene is 5. Taken from cysteine to phenylalanine, the CDR3 has 13 residues. The sequence is cut down to CDR3 DNA, 39 bases in frame from base 1. Per the germline V gene (reference sequence), LNHNV is the CDR1 and YYDKDF is the CDR2.

What the study reported, not specific to this receptor: The authors proposed that each seasonal influenza vaccination may bring in only a limited number of new T cells.

The TCR was taken from a man in his fifties or sixties who received an inactivated influenza vaccine. Donor details come from another sample of the same person, matched by shared clones. The sequence links TRBV15 to TRBJ1-6; TRBD1 agrees with 8 junctional bases. The sample in question was PBMCs from blood, obtained less than 22 months after vaccination. The CDR3 sequence is CATRDRDGSPLHF. The DNA is as follows: TGTGCCACCAGGGACAGGGACGGGTCACCCCTCCACTTT.